A single sample is the source of the 16 T cell receptor beta chains below, sequenced in a study of shared clonotypes between healthy human individuals. Sequenced by immunoSEQ multiplex PCR; TCRdb stores in-frame clones only, minus some. The data show around 1.5 million clones, with approximately 98% seen just once and about 0.45% held by the top ten. The specimen sequenced was naive CD4+ T cells sorted from blood. Subset: CD45RA+ positively selected. These receptors were obtained from a man aged 25 to 40 in good health.

The CDR3 here is CASSMFRTTQVDNEQFF. CDR3 bases: TGTGCCAGTAGTATGTTCAGGACTACCCAGGTCGACAATGAGCAGTTCTTC. This chain joins TRBV19 and TRBJ2-1; possibly TRBD2 for D (6 bases). The V end was cut by 3 bases, the J end by 5 bases, with 20 bases between. The CDR3 runs to 17 residues. Germline V CDR1 and CDR2: LNHDA, SQIVND (reference sequence).

This chain joins TRBV7-3 and TRBJ1-1, with no clear D. With 2 bases removed from V and 6 bases from J, the gap between germline ends came to 13 bases. This CDR3 comprises 14 residues. The germline gives CDR1 SGHTA, CDR2 FQGTGA. The CDR3 reads CASSLFSVGSEAFF. The CDR3, as DNA: TGTGCCAGCAGCTTATTTTCCGTTGGCTCTGAAGCTTTCTTT.

V and J are TRBV27 and TRBJ1-3; D is ambiguous. V was trimmed by 5 bases and J by 0 bases, leaving 11 bases between them. The CDR3 spans 15 residues. Germline V gives CDR1 MNHEY, CDR2 SMNVEV (reference sequence). CDR3: CASSMGSNSGNTIYF. In DNA, the CDR3 is TGTGCCAGCAGTATGGGGTCAAACTCTGGAAACACCATATATTTT.

The chain joins TRBV9 to TRBJ2-6, with TRBD1 identical over 10 bases. This CDR3 has 18 amino acids. Trimming removed 3 bases from V and 0 bases from J; junction bases left unmatched: 6. Germline values: CDR1 SGDLS, CDR2 YYNGEE. The CDR3 DNA reads as TGTGCCAGCAGCGAGGGACAGGGGCAGGTCTCTGGGGCCAACGTCCTGACTTTC. Residues: CASSEGQGQVSGANVLTF. The complete variable domain, with remaining parts taken from reference TRBV9 and TRBJ2-6, reads DSGVTQTPKHLITATGQRVTLRCSPRSGDLSVYWYQQSLDQGLQFLIQYYNGEERAKGNILERFSAQQFPDLHSELNLSSLELGDSALYFCASSEGQGQVSGANVLTFGAGSRLTVL.

The J gene is TRBJ2-3, the V gene TRBV7-2; TRBD2 aligns across 11 bases. This CDR3 contains 16 residues. Germline loops: CDR1 SGHTA, CDR2 FQGNSA. V was clipped by 5 bases and J by 3 bases; unmatched bases: 7. The chain's CDR3 is CASSAKIAGGTDTQYF. The CDR3 DNA is TGTGCCAGCAGCGCAAAAATAGCGGGAGGGACAGATACGCAGTATTTT.

The chain joins TRBV6-5 to TRBJ2-2; no definite D call. This CDR3 comprises 13 residues. Trimming took off 6 bases at V and 4 bases at J, with 9 bases between the two ends. Germline lookup yields CDR1 MNHEY and CDR2 SVGAGI. The CDR3 DNA reads TGTGCCAGCAGCAAGCGACCCACCGGGGAGCTGTTTTTT. It yields the protein CASSKRPTGELFF.

V usage is TRBV2 and J usage is TRBJ2-7, with TRBD2 matching over 10 bases. Germline V CDR1 and CDR2: SNHLY, FYNNEI. Trimming at V came to 8 bases and at J to 0 bases, leaving 7 bases not matched to a gene. There are 15 residues in the CDR3. The CDR3 is CASALGLADSYEQYF. CDR3 coding DNA: TGTGCCAGCGCCCTTGGACTAGCGGACTCCTACGAGCAGTACTTC.

The rearrangement links TRBV5-1 to TRBJ2-2, with no clear D. The CDR3 contains 13 residues. CDR1 is SGHRS and CDR2 is YFSETQ in the germline V gene. The V and J ends lost 0 bases and 10 bases respectively, with 10 bases between them. The CDR3 DNA follows: TGCGCCAGCAGCTTGGGCCGACGAAAGGAGCTGTTTTTT. Amino acids: CASSLGRRKELFF.

The gene calls are TRBV5-4 and TRBJ2-1; 11 positions match TRBD2. This CDR3 region has 15 residues. Germline values: CDR1 SGHNT, CDR2 YYREEE (reference sequence). Trimming removed 3 bases from V and 8 bases from J; junction bases left unmatched: 7. CDR3 DNA: TGTGCCAGCAGCTCCCTAGGGACTAGCGGCGATGAGCAGTTCTTC. It yields the protein CASSSLGTSGDEQFF.

This clone was observed once. The chain is built from TRBV9 and TRBJ2-3; 11 bases align to TRBD2. In germline, CDR1 is SGDLS, CDR2 YYNGEE. Losses at the gene ends were 5 bases for V and 0 bases for J; bases not matched to a gene: 5. CDR3 length: 16 residues. CDR3 bases: TGTGCCAGCAGTGTCACTAGCGGGGGCAGCACAGATACGCAGTATTTT. Encoded protein: CASSVTSGGSTDTQYF.

As regards this clone: Additional DNA sequences in this sample encode the identical CDR3. The CDR3 loop is CAIRPGAYGYTF. The CDR3 DNA reads TGTGCCATCAGGCCCGGGGCCTATGGCTACACCTTC. The chain joins TRBV10-3 to TRBJ1-2, with D perhaps TRBD1 (5 bases). CDR1 and CDR2 from the germline V gene are ENHRY and SYGVKD. The V end was cut by 6 bases, the J end by 4 bases, with 9 bases between. CDR3 length: 12 amino acids.

The V gene is TRBV18, the J gene TRBJ1-5; tentatively, D is TRBD1 (6 bases). CDR3 length equals 14 residues. CDR1 KGHSH and CDR2 LQKENI come from the germline V gene. The V end was cut by 2 bases, the J end by 5 bases, with 10 bases between. CDR3: CASSPRDTYQPQHF. The DNA for the CDR3 is TGTGCCAGCTCACCAAGGGACACATATCAGCCCCAGCATTTT.

The chain links TRBV11-3 to TRBJ2-2, with 9 positions matching TRBD2. This CDR3 comprises 16 residues. The V gene end was trimmed by 1 base and the J gene end by 5 bases; junction bases not matched to a gene: 5. Germline CDR1 SGHNT, CDR2 YENEEA. As DNA, the CDR3 is TGTGCCAGCAGCTTAGTGGGACTAGCATCTACCGGGGAGCTGTTTTTT. Encoded protein: CASSLVGLASTGELFF.

This rearrangement joins TRBV5-1 to TRBJ2-1; 7 bases match TRBD2. J was trimmed by 10 bases and V by 4 bases; bases with no gene match: 14. The CDR3 runs 15 residues. Germline V gives CDR1 SGHRS, CDR2 YFSETQ. The CDR3 coding sequence is TGCGCCAGCAGCGGGGCACCTAGCGGTAACTCGGAGCAGTTCTTC. Protein: CASSGAPSGNSEQFF.

V and J are TRBV4-1 and TRBJ1-2, with a tentative D call TRBD1 (5 bases). This CDR3 region has 16 residues. V was shortened by 3 bases and J by 5 bases, with 19 bases between the two germline ends. The germline gives CDR1 MGHRA, CDR2 YSYEKL. The CDR3 sequence is CASSHLTGRTVYGYTF. As DNA, the CDR3 is TGCGCCAGCAGCCACCTCACAGGACGCACCGTTTATGGCTACACCTTC.

The genes are TRBV2 and TRBJ2-2; D is ambiguous. Germline lookup yields CDR1 SNHLY and CDR2 FYNNEI. This CDR3 is 14 amino acids long. Trimming took off 8 bases at V and 0 bases at J, with 10 bases between the two ends. CDR3 region: CASSQTPNTGELFF. In nucleotides, the CDR3 is TGTGCCAGCTCACAGACCCCGAACACCGGGGAGCTGTTTTTT.